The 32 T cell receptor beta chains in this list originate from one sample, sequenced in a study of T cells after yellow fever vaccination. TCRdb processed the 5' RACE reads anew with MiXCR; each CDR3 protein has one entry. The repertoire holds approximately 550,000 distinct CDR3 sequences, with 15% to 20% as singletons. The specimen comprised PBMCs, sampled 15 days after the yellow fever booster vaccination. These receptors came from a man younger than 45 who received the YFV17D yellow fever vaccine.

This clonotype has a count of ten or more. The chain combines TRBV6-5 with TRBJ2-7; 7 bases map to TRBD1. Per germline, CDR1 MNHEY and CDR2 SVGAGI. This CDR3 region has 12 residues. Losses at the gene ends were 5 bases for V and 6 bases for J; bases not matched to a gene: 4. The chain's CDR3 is CASSKTGIEQYF. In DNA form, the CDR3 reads TGTGCCAGCAGTAAGACAGGGATCGAGCAGTACTTC.

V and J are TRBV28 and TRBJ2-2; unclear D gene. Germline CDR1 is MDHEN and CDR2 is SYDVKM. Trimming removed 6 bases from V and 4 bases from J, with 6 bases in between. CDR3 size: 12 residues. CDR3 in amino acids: CASRLGTGELFF. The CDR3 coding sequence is TGTGCCAGCAGGTTAGGCACCGGGGAGCTGTTTTTT.

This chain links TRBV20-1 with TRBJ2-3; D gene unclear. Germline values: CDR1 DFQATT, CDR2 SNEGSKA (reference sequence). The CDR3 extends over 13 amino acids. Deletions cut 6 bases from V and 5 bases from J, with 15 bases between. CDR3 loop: CSATPQTGDTQYF. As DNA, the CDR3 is TGCAGTGCCACCCCCCAAACGGGAGATACGCAGTATTTT.

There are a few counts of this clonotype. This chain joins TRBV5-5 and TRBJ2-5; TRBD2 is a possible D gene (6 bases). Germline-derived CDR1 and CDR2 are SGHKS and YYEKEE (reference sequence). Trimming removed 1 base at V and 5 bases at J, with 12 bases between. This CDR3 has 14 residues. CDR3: CASSLPGVDETQYF. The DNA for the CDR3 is TGTGCCAGCAGCTTGCCGGGGGTGGACGAGACCCAGTACTTC. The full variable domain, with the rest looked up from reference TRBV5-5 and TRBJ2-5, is DAGVTQSPTHLIKTRGQQVTLRCSPISGHKSVSWYQQVLGQGPQFIFQYYEKEERGRGNFPDRFSARQFPNYSSELNVNALLLGDSALYLCASSLPGVDETQYFGPGTRLLVL.

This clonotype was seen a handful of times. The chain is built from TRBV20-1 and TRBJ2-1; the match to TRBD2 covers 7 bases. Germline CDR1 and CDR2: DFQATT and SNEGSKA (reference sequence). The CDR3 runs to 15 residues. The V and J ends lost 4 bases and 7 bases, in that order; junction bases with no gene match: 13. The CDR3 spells CSATSRAGAANEQFF. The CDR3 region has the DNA TGCAGTGCTACCAGCCGGGCGGGAGCTGCGAATGAGCAGTTCTTC.

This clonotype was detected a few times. The CDR3, as DNA: TGTGCCTGGAGCCAGGGACAGGTTCAATACGAGCAGTACTTC. Translation gives CAWSQGQVQYEQYF. The chain uses TRBV30 and TRBJ2-7, with 8 positions matching TRBD1. Germline V CDR1 and CDR2: GTSNPN, SVGIG (reference sequence). The CDR3 sequence is 14 residues long. Trimming removed 3 bases from V and 4 bases from J; junction bases left unmatched: 8.

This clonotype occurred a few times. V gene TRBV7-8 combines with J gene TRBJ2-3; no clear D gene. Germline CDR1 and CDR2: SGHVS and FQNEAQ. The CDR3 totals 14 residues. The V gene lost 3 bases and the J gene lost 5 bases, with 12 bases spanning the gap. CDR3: CASSFALVLDTQYF. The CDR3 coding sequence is TGTGCCAGCAGCTTCGCGCTAGTCTTAGATACGCAGTATTTT.

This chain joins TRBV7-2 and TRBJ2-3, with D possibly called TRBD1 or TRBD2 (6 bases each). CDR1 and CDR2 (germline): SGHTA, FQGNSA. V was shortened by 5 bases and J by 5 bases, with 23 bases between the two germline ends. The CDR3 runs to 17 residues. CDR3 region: CASSLRPGANFIDTQYF. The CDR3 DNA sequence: TGTGCCAGCAGCCTACGGCCGGGGGCTAACTTTATAGATACGCAGTATTTT.

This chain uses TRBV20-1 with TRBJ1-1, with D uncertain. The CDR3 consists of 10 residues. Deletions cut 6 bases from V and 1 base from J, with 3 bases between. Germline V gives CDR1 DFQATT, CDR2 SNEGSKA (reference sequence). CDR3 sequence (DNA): TGCAGTGCAGAGAACACTGAAGCTTTCTTT. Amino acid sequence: CSAENTEAFF.

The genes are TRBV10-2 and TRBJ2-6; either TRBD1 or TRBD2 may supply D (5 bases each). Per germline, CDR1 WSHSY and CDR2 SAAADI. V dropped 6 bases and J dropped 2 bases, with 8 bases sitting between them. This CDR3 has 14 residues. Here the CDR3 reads CASRSGPGANVLTF. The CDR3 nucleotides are TGCGCCAGCAGATCGGGGCCTGGGGCCAACGTCCTGACTTTC.

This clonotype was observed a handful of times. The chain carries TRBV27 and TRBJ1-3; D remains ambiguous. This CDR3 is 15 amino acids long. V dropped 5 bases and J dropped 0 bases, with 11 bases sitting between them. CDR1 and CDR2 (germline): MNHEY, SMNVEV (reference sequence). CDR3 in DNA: TGTGCCAGCAGTCCTGGACGGTTCTCTGGAAACACCATATATTTT. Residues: CASSPGRFSGNTIYF.

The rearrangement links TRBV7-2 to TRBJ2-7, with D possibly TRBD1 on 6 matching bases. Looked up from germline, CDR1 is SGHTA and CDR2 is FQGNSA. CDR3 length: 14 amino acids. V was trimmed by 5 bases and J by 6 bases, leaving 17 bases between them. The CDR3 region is CASSPQQGTGEQYF. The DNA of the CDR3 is TGTGCCAGCAGCCCCCAACAGGGAACGGGCGAGCAGTACTTC. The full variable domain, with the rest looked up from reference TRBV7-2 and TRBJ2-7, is GAGVSQSPSNKVTEKGKDVELRCDPISGHTALYWYRQSLGQGLEFLIYFQGNSAPDKSGLPSDRFSAERTGGSVSTLTIQRTQQEDSAVYLCASSPQQGTGEQYFGPGTRLTVT.

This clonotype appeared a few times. This CDR3 reads CSVGDRGMETQYF. DNA for the CDR3: TGCAGCGTTGGGGACAGGGGCATGGAGACCCAGTACTTC. The chain joins TRBV29-1 to TRBJ2-5, with 10 positions matching TRBD1. J gave up 5 bases and V 4 bases, and 4 bases lay outside the gene matches. The CDR3 extends over 13 amino acids. Per germline, CDR1 SQVTM and CDR2 ANQGSEA.

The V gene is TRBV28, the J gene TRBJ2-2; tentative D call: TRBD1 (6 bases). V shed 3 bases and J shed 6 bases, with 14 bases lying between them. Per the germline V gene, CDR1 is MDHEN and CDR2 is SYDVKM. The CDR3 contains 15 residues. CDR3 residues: CASSFLQGLSGELFF. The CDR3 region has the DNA TGTGCCAGCAGTTTCCTCCAGGGGTTGTCCGGGGAGCTGTTTTTT.

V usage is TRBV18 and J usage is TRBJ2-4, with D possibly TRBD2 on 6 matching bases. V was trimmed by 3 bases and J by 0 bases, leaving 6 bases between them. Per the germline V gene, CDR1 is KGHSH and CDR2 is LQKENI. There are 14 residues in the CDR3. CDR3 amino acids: CASSPREAKNIQYF. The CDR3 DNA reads TGTGCCAGCTCACCGCGGGAAGCCAAAAACATTCAGTACTTC.

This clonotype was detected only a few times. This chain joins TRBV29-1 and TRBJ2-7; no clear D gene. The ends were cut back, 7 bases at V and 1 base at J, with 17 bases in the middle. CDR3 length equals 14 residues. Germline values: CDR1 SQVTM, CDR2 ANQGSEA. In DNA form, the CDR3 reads TGCAGCGCTCTGACGCGGTCGGATTCCTACGAGCAGTACTTC. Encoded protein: CSALTRSDSYEQYF.

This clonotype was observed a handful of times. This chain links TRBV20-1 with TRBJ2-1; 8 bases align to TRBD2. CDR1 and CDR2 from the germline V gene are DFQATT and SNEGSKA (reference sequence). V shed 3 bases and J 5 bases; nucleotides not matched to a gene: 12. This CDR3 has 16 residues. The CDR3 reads CSASRRLTSAHNEQFF. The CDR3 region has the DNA TGCAGTGCTAGTCGACGTTTGACTAGCGCGCACAATGAGCAGTTCTTC.

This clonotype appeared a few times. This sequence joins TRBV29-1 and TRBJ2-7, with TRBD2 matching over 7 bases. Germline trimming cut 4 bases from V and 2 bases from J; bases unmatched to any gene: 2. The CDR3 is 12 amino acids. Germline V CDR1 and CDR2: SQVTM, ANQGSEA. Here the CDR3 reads CSVVSGTYEQYF. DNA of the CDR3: TGCAGCGTTGTAAGCGGGACCTACGAGCAGTACTTC.

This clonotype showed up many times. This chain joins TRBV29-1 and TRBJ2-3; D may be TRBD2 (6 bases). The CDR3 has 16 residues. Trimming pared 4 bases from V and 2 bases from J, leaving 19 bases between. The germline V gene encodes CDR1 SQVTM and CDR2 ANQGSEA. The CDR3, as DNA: TGCAGCGTTGCCCCCTTTTCTAGCGCCTACACAGATACGCAGTATTTT. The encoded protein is CSVAPFSSAYTDTQYF.

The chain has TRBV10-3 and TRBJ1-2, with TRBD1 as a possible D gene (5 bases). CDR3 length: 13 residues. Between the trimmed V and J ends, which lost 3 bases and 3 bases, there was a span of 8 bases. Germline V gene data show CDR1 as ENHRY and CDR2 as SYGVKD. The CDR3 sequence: CAISDREDYGYTF. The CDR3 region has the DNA TGTGCCATCAGTGACAGGGAGGACTATGGCTACACCTTC.

DNA for the CDR3: TGTGCCAGCAGCATTAAGACGCTAACCGGGGAGCTGTTTTTT. Translation: CASSIKTLTGELFF. The chain is built from TRBV7-6 and TRBJ2-2; no clear D. Trimming cost V 5 bases and J 5 bases, with 12 bases left between them. The CDR3 runs to 14 residues. CDR1 and CDR2 from the germline V gene are SGHVS and FNYEAQ. The variable domain in full, completed from reference TRBV7-6 and TRBJ2-2, reads GAGVSQSPRYKVTKRGQDVALRCDPISGHVSLYWYRQALGQGPEFLTYFNYEAQQDKSGLPNDRFSAERPEGSISTLTIQRTEQRDSAMYRCASSIKTLTGELFFGEGSRLTVL.

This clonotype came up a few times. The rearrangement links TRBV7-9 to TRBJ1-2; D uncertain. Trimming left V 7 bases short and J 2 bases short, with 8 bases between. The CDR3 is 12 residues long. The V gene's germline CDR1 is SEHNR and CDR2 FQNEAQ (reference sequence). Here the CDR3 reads CASTEANYGYTF. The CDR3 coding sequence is TGTGCCAGCACGGAGGCGAACTATGGCTACACCTTC.

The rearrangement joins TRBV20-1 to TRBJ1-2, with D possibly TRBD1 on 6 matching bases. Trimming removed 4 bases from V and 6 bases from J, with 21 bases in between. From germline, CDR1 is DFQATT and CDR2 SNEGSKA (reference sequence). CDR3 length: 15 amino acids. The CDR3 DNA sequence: TGCAGTGCTAATAGACAGGCGGTAGAGGGAAATGGCTACACCTTC. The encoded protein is CSANRQAVEGNGYTF.

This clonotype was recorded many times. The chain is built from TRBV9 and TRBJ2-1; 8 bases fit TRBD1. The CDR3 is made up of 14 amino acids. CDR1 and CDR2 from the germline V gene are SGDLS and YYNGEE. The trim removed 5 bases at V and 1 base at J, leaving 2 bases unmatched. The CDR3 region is CASSGQGSYNEQFF. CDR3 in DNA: TGTGCCAGCAGTGGACAGGGATCCTACAATGAGCAGTTCTTC. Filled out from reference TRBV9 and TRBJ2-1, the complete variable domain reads DSGVTQTPKHLITATGQRVTLRCSPRSGDLSVYWYQQSLDQGLQFLIQYYNGEERAKGNILERFSAQQFPDLHSELNLSSLELGDSALYFCASSGQGSYNEQFFGPGTRLTVL.

CDR3 sequence: CAWSVTVYNSPLHF. CDR3 DNA: TGTGCCTGGAGTGTAACAGTCTATAATTCACCCCTCCACTTT. This chain uses TRBV30 with TRBJ1-6; no firm D call. The V end was cut by 0 bases, the J end by 3 bases, with 6 bases between. This CDR3 region has 14 residues. Germline V gene data show CDR1 as GTSNPN and CDR2 as SVGIG (reference sequence).

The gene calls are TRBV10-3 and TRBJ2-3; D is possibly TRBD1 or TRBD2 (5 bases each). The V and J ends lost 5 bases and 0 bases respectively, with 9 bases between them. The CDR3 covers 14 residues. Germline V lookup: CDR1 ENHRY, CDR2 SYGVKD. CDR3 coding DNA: TGTGCCATCAGTCGGGACGGAAGCACAGATACGCAGTATTTT. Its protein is CAISRDGSTDTQYF.

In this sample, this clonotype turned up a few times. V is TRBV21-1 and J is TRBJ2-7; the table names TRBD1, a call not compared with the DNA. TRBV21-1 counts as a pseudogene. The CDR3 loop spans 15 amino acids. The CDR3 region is CASSATPLRSYEQYF. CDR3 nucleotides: TGTGCCAGCAGCGCGACCCCCCTCCGCTCCTACGAGCAGTACTTC.

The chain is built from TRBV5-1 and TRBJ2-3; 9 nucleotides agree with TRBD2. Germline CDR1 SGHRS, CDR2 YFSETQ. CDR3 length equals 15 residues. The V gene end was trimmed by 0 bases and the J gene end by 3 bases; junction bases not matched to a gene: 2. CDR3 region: CASSLASGRTDTQYF. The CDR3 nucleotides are TGCGCCAGCAGCTTGGCCAGCGGGAGGACAGATACGCAGTATTTT. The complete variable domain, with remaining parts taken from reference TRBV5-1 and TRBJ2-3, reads KAGVTQTPRYLIKTRGQQVTLSCSPISGHRSVSWYQQTPGQGLQFLFEYFSETQRNKGNFPGRFSGRQFSNSRSEMNVSTLELGDSALYLCASSLASGRTDTQYFGPGTRLTVL.

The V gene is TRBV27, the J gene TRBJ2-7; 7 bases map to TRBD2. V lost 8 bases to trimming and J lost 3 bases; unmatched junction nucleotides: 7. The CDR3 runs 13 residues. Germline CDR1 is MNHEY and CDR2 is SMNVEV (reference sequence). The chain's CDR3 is CASAPGGSYEQYF. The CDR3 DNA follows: TGTGCCAGCGCTCCCGGCGGGAGCTACGAGCAGTACTTC.

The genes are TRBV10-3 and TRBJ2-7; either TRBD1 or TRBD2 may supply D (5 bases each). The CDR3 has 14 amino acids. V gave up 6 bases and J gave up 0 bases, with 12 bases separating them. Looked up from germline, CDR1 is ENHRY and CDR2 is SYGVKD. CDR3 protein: CAISGDGLSYEQYF. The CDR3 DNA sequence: TGTGCCATCAGCGGGGACGGACTCTCCTACGAGCAGTACTTC.

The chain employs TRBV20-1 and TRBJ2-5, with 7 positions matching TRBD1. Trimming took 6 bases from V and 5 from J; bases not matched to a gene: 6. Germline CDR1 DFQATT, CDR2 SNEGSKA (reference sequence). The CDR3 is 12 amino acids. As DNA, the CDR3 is TGCAGTGCGTACAGGGGATATGAGACCCAGTACTTC. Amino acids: CSAYRGYETQYF.

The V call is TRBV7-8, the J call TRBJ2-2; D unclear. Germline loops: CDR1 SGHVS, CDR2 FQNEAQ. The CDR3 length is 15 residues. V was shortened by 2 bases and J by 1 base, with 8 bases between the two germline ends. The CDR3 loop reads CASSLSWGNTGELFF. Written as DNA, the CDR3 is TGTGCCAGCAGCTTAAGTTGGGGGAACACCGGGGAGCTGTTTTTT.